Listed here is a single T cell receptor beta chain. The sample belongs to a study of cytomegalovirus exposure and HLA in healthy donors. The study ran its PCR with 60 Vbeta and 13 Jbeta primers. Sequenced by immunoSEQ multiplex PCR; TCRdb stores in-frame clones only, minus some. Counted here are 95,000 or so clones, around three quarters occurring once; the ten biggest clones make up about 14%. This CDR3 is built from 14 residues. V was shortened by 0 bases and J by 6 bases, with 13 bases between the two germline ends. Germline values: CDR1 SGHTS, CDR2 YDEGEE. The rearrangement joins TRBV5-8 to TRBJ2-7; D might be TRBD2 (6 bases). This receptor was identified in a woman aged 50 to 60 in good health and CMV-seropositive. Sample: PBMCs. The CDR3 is CASSLAPGTCEQYF. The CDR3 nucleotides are TGTGCCAGCAGCTTGGCCCCCGGGACTTGCGAGCAGTACTTC. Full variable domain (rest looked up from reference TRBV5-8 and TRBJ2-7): EAGVTQSPTHLIKTRGQQATLRCSPISGHTSVYWYQQALGLGLQFLLWYDEGEERNRGNFPPRFSGRQFPNYSSELNVNALELEDSALYLCASSLAPGTCEQYFGPGTRLTVT.